Presented here are 23 T cell receptor beta chains from one specimen sequenced in a study of cytomegalovirus exposure and HLA in healthy donors. TCRdb's table, derived via immunoSEQ multiplex PCR, lists solely in-frame clones and lacks some. In the table there are tens of thousands of clones, around nine tenths of which are singletons. Material: PBMCs. The receptors come from a man between 18 and 35 years old in good health and CMV-seronegative.

V usage is TRBV18 and J usage is TRBJ2-7; TRBD1 matches at 8 bases. This CDR3 is 14 amino acids long. Unmatched junction bases numbered 4, after V lost 5 bases and J lost 1 base. Germline CDR1 and CDR2: KGHSH and LQKENI. For the CDR3, the DNA is TGTGCCAGCTCAGGAGGACAGGGATCCTACGAGCAGTACTTC. Protein product: CASSGGQGSYEQYF.

V and J are TRBV29-1 and TRBJ2-6; TRBD1 matches at 9 bases. Germline CDR1 reads SQVTM; CDR2 reads ANQGSEA. The V gene end was trimmed by 0 bases and the J gene end by 0 bases; junction bases not matched to a gene: 12. The CDR3 length is 20 residues. CDR3 nucleotide sequence: TGCAGCGTTGAAGATTTTACTCGGGACAGGGACACCTCTGGGGCCAACGTCCTGACTTTC. This encodes CSVEDFTRDRDTSGANVLTF.

The CDR3 reads CASSFRGALNQPQHF. The CDR3 DNA reads as TGTGCCAGCTCCTTTCGGGGGGCCCTCAATCAGCCCCAGCATTTT. The V call is TRBV28, the J call TRBJ1-5; D is possibly TRBD1 (6 bases). The germline V gene encodes CDR1 MDHEN and CDR2 SYDVKM. V lost 8 bases and J 3 bases, leaving 17 bases between the germline ends. The CDR3 has 15 amino acids.

In its sample, this clone was seen once. This chain uses TRBV11-2 with TRBJ2-3; 7 positions match TRBD2. Germline V gives CDR1 SGHAT, CDR2 FQNNGV. V shed 3 bases and J 5 bases; nucleotides not matched to a gene: 8. The CDR3 is 15 amino acids. The CDR3 nucleotides read TGTGCCAGCAGCTTCGGAACGGGAGGCCGAGATACGCAGTATTTT. Translation: CASSFGTGGRDTQYF.

CDR3 nucleotide sequence: TGTGCCAGCAGTTTCCCCGGGACAGGGAACTCCCAGCCCCAGCATTTT. Its protein is CASSFPGTGNSQPQHF. This chain connects TRBV28 to TRBJ1-5; 9 positions match TRBD1. The J segment lost 7 bases and the V segment lost 3 bases, leaving 10 bases of the junction unmatched. The germline CDR1 and CDR2 sequences are MDHEN and SYDVKM. The CDR3 runs 16 residues.

V usage is TRBV14 and J usage is TRBJ2-6; D is unresolved. Germline V lookup: CDR1 SGHDN, CDR2 FVKESK. The CDR3 contains 14 residues. Between the trimmed V and J ends, which lost 4 bases and 2 bases, there was a span of 6 bases. The CDR3 DNA is TGTGCCAGCAGCCTCCAAACTGGGGCCAACGTCCTGACTTTC. Residues: CASSLQTGANVLTF.

This chain connects TRBV6-5 to TRBJ2-3; D not certain. Germline CDR1 MNHEY, CDR2 SVGAGI. The CDR3 is 12 amino acids. V was pared by 8 bases and J by 1 base, with 7 bases between. CDR3 residues: CASRSGTDTQYF. CDR3 DNA: TGTGCCAGCCGCTCGGGCACAGATACGCAGTATTTT.

The chain carries TRBV21-1 and TRBJ2-4; no DNA check was done on the table's D call, TRBD2. TRBV21-1 is a pseudogene segment. The CDR3 covers 21 residues. The CDR3 region is CASSKVDPGIWDGLAENIQYF. CDR3 DNA sequence: TGTGCCAGCAGCAAAGTTGACCCCGGGATTTGGGACGGACTAGCGGAAAACATTCAGTACTTC.

The rearrangement joins TRBV6-1 to TRBJ2-7; 10 nucleotides line up with TRBD1. Per germline, CDR1 MNHNS and CDR2 SASEGT. The CDR3 consists of 13 residues. Trimming cost V 7 bases and J 5 bases; bases outside gene matches: 5. The CDR3 loop is CASTRGTGDEQYF. CDR3 coding DNA: TGTGCCAGCACCCGCGGGACAGGGGACGAGCAGTACTTC.

The chain has TRBV5-6 and TRBJ2-3; 10 bases are a match to TRBD2. The CDR3 is 16 amino acids. The ends lost 1 base at V and 1 base at J; junction bases unmatched: 3. Germline CDR1 reads SGHDT; CDR2 reads YYEEEE. The CDR3 DNA is TGTGCCAGCAGCTTGAATGGGACTAGCGGCACAGATACGCAGTATTTT. This codes for CASSLNGTSGTDTQYF. The complete variable domain, with remaining parts taken from reference TRBV5-6 and TRBJ2-3, reads DAGVTQSPTHLIKTRGQQVTLRCSPKSGHDTVSWYQQALGQGPQFIFQYYEEEERQRGNFPDRFSGHQFPNYSSELNVNALLLGDSALYLCASSLNGTSGTDTQYFGPGTRLTVL.

CDR3 DNA sequence: TGTGCCAGCAGCAAAACCCTTAGGACTAGCGGGAGTCACTACGAGCAGTACTTC. Translated: CASSKTLRTSGSHYEQYF. The V call is TRBV21-1, the J call TRBJ2-7; TRBD2 was called by the table and not checked on the DNA. TRBV21-1 is listed as a pseudogene. The CDR3 is made up of 18 amino acids.

The CDR3 DNA is TGTGCCAGCAGCCCCTGGACAGGAGGCACAGATACGCAGTATTTT. Residues: CASSPWTGGTDTQYF. V and J are TRBV7-6 and TRBJ2-3; 7 nucleotides agree with TRBD1. CDR3 length equals 15 residues. In germline, CDR1 is SGHVS, CDR2 FNYEAQ. J was trimmed by 1 base and V by 5 bases; bases with no gene match: 6.

The rearrangement joins TRBV7-9 to TRBJ1-1; TRBD1 is a possible D gene (6 bases). V shed 3 bases and J shed 5 bases, with 13 bases lying between them. Germline loops: CDR1 SEHNR, CDR2 FQNEAQ (reference sequence). CDR3 length equals 14 residues. CDR3 amino acids: CASSFKGDGTEAFF. CDR3 in DNA: TGTGCCAGCAGCTTCAAGGGGGATGGAACTGAAGCTTTCTTT.

This chain links TRBV27 with TRBJ2-7; TRBD2 is a possible D gene (6 bases). V was clipped by 4 bases and J by 2 bases, with 15 bases between them. The CDR3 totals 15 residues. Looked up from germline, CDR1 is MNHEY and CDR2 is SMNVEV (reference sequence). The DNA for the CDR3 is TGTGCCAGCAGTTCATCCGGGACTTCCCCCTACGAGCAGTACTTC. It specifies CASSSSGTSPYEQYF.

The J gene is TRBJ1-4, the V gene TRBV7-2; 9 bases agree with TRBD1. The length of the CDR3 is 18 residues. CDR1 and CDR2 (germline): SGHTA, FQGNSA. V shed 5 bases, J shed 8 bases, and the junction held 18 bases outside the gene matches. The CDR3 protein is CASSAAAGQGQGNEKLFF. DNA for the CDR3: TGTGCCAGCAGCGCGGCAGCCGGTCAAGGACAGGGGAACGAAAAACTGTTTTTT.

A single count supports this clone. The chain links TRBV5-1 to TRBJ2-1; 9 bases are shared with TRBD1. CDR1 and CDR2 (germline): SGHRS, YFSETQ. This CDR3 spans 14 amino acids. After removal of 4 bases from V and 7 bases from J, the junction contained 6 bases not matched to a gene. The CDR3 spells CASSSGTGSNEQFF. CDR3 sequence (DNA): TGCGCCAGCAGCAGCGGGACAGGGAGTAATGAGCAGTTCTTC.

V usage is TRBV5-1 and J usage is TRBJ2-2; D gene uncertain. CDR3 length: 15 residues. V was pared by 2 bases and J by 1 base, with 9 bases between. The germline gives CDR1 SGHRS, CDR2 YFSETQ. The CDR3, as DNA: TGCGCCAGCAGCTTAAGCCAGGAGAACACCGGGGAGCTGTTTTTT. Its protein product is CASSLSQENTGELFF. The full variable domain, rest sourced from reference TRBV5-1 and TRBJ2-2, is KAGVTQTPRYLIKTRGQQVTLSCSPISGHRSVSWYQQTPGQGLQFLFEYFSETQRNKGNFPGRFSGRQFSNSRSEMNVSTLELGDSALYLCASSLSQENTGELFFGEGSRLTVL.

J is TRBJ2-3 and V is TRBV9; 8 positions agree with TRBD1. V lost 3 bases, J lost 2 bases, and 5 bases stayed unmatched. CDR1 is SGDLS and CDR2 is YYNGEE in the germline V gene. This CDR3 has 15 amino acids. In DNA, the CDR3 is TGTGCCAGCAGCGGTGACAGGGGATACACAGATACGCAGTATTTT. This gives the protein CASSGDRGYTDTQYF.

With regard to this clone: At one end, the junction sequence differs from germline, possibly due to a read error. The gene calls are TRBV6-1 and TRBJ1-4; D not resolved. The CDR3 is 12 residues long. The germline CDR1 and CDR2 sequences are MNHNS and SASEGT. The CDR3 protein is CASSDSPPTGNF. The CDR3 DNA is TGTGCCAGCAGTGACTCACCTCCCACGGGTAATTTT.

The J gene is TRBJ1-1, the V gene TRBV5-1, with TRBD1 as a possible D gene (5 bases). V lost 3 bases and J 6 bases, leaving 12 bases between the germline ends. CDR3 length: 13 amino acids. CDR1 and CDR2 from the germline V gene are SGHRS and YFSETQ. CDR3 sequence reads: CASSWKTGAEAFF. The CDR3 DNA is TGCGCCAGCAGCTGGAAAACAGGCGCTGAAGCTTTCTTT.

CDR3 in amino acids: CASSPWTSGRRTGELFF. The CDR3 DNA follows: TGTGCCAGCAGCCCATGGACTAGCGGGAGAAGGACCGGGGAGCTGTTTTTT. V is TRBV7-2 and J is TRBJ2-2, with 13 bases lining up with TRBD2. J was trimmed by 5 bases and V by 5 bases; bases with no gene match: 8. Per germline, CDR1 SGHTA and CDR2 FQGNSA. The length of the CDR3 is 17 residues.

About this clone: One end of the junction is discordant with germline, which a read error may explain. The rearrangement joins TRBV7-7 to TRBJ2-1; 8 bases are a match to TRBD2. The CDR3 has 16 residues. Germline values: CDR1 SSHAT, CDR2 FNYEAQ (reference sequence). The CDR3 protein is CASSPSGGGHYNEQFF. In DNA form, the CDR3 reads TGTGCTAGCAGTCCTTCGGGCGGGGGGCACTACAATGAGCAGTTCTTC.

The chain recombines TRBV7-2 with TRBJ2-1; 8 nucleotides match TRBD1. Germline assignment: CDR1 SGHTA and CDR2 FQGNSA. The V segment lost 1 base and the J segment 2 bases; nucleotides outside the gene matches: 1. The CDR3 covers 15 residues. The CDR3 sequence: CASSLETGAYNEQFF. For the CDR3, the DNA is TGTGCCAGCAGCTTAGAGACAGGGGCCTACAATGAGCAGTTCTTC. Full variable domain (remainder filled in from reference TRBV7-2 and TRBJ2-1): GAGVSQSPSNKVTEKGKDVELRCDPISGHTALYWYRQSLGQGLEFLIYFQGNSAPDKSGLPSDRFSAERTGGSVSTLTIQRTQQEDSAVYLCASSLETGAYNEQFFGPGTRLTVL.